One sample yielded the 17 T cell receptor beta chains listed below, sequenced in a study of long-term antiretroviral therapy in people with HIV. Researchers report immunoSEQ v3.0 was run at survey level. Only in-frame clones appear in the TCRdb table, and some are missing; sequencing was by immunoSEQ multiplex PCR. The sample carries about 12,000 clones, nearly 85% recorded once. The source was unsorted PBMCs, collected 3.4 years after starting antiretroviral therapy. The receptors were gathered from a man in his forties with HIV.

The chain employs TRBV27 and TRBJ2-7; tentative D call: TRBD1 (5 bases). CDR3 length: 13 amino acids. Germline CDR1 is MNHEY and CDR2 is SMNVEV (reference sequence). The V and J ends lost 8 bases and 3 bases respectively, with 14 bases between them. This chain's CDR3 is CASRTGQDYEQYF. Written as DNA, the CDR3 is TGTGCCAGCCGGACCGGACAAGACTACGAGCAGTACTTC.

The J gene is TRBJ1-4, the V gene TRBV2; D remains unclear. From germline, CDR1 is SNHLY and CDR2 FYNNEI. V was pared by 7 bases and J by 7 bases, with 16 bases between. CDR3 size: 14 residues. The CDR3 DNA sequence: TGTGCCAGCACTGAGCTTTCGAGCGGTGAAAAACTGTTTTTT. As protein: CASTELSSGEKLFF.

This clone came up once. The V call is TRBV5-4, the J call TRBJ2-2; 7 bases are a match to TRBD2. The V and J ends lost 0 bases and 3 bases, in that order; junction bases with no gene match: 2. The CDR3 sequence is 15 residues long. Per the germline V gene, CDR1 is SGHNT and CDR2 is YYREEE (reference sequence). The CDR3 here is CASSLGGRDTGELFF. The CDR3 region has the DNA TGTGCCAGCAGCTTGGGCGGGAGAGACACCGGGGAGCTGTTTTTT.

This clone was detected only a few times. This chain links TRBV19 with TRBJ1-5, with D perhaps matching TRBD1 (5 bases). The CDR3 totals 15 residues. The germline gives CDR1 LNHDA, CDR2 SQIVND (reference sequence). Trimming took 6 bases from V and 6 from J, leaving 18 bases between them. Written as DNA, the CDR3 is TGTGCCAGTAGGCAGGGAGGTTGGGCGGTTCAGCCCCAGCATTTT. It codes for CASRQGGWAVQPQHF.

This rearrangement joins TRBV20-1 to TRBJ1-1; D remains ambiguous. Trimming took 3 bases from V and 3 from J, leaving 5 bases between them. This CDR3 is 11 amino acids long. Germline CDR1 reads DFQATT; CDR2 reads SNEGSKA (reference sequence). CDR3 protein: CSASWDTEAFF. In DNA, the CDR3 is TGCAGTGCTAGCTGGGACACTGAAGCTTTCTTT.

This chain links TRBV27 with TRBJ2-1; the match to TRBD2 covers 7 bases. CDR3 length: 15 amino acids. V lost 2 bases to trimming and J lost 4 bases; unmatched junction nucleotides: 5. Germline V CDR1 and CDR2: MNHEY, SMNVEV (reference sequence). The CDR3 sequence is CASSLTWEGYNEQFF. In nucleotides, the CDR3 is TGTGCCAGCAGTTTAACGTGGGAGGGGTACAATGAGCAGTTCTTC.

CDR3 sequence: CASSFEKGKQFF. The CDR3 DNA sequence: TGTGCCAGCAGTTTTGAGAAAGGAAAGCAGTTCTTC. The chain couples TRBV28 to TRBJ2-1; D remains unclear. The CDR3 has 12 amino acids. Germline loops: CDR1 MDHEN, CDR2 SYDVKM. V shed 3 bases and J shed 11 bases, with 11 bases lying between them.

This chain joins TRBV29-1 and TRBJ2-3; D call uncertain. The CDR3 runs 12 residues. V lost 7 bases, J lost 0 bases, and 8 bases lay in between. Per germline, CDR1 SQVTM and CDR2 ANQGSEA. This CDR3 reads CSGGTSTDTQYF. The CDR3 bases are TGCAGCGGCGGAACTAGCACAGATACGCAGTATTTT.

The chain couples TRBV7-9 to TRBJ2-7, with 11 bases lining up with TRBD2. The CDR3 has 16 residues. V shed 7 bases, J shed 7 bases, and the junction held 15 bases outside the gene matches. Germline CDR1 and CDR2: SEHNR and FQNEAQ (reference sequence). CDR3 sequence: CASNPPKGLAEGEQYF. CDR3 bases: TGTGCCAGCAACCCCCCGAAGGGACTAGCGGAAGGGGAGCAGTACTTC. Filled out from reference TRBV7-9 and TRBJ2-7, the complete variable domain reads DTGVSQNPRHKITKRGQNVTFRCDPISEHNRLYWYRQTLGQGPEFLTYFQNEAQLEKSRLLSDRFSAERPKGSFSTLEIQRTEQGDSAMYLCASNPPKGLAEGEQYFGPGTRLTVT.

V is TRBV5-1 and J is TRBJ2-3; D perhaps matches TRBD2 (6 bases). The CDR3 has 15 amino acids. Looked up from germline, CDR1 is SGHRS and CDR2 is YFSETQ. The V gene lost 4 bases and the J gene lost 2 bases, with 14 bases spanning the gap. Here the CDR3 DNA reads TGCGCCAGCAGCCTGGAGGGGTCTCACACAGATACGCAGTATTTT. It specifies CASSLEGSHTDTQYF.

The V gene is TRBV4-3, the J gene TRBJ2-5, with TRBD2 identical over 15 bases. The CDR3 is 18 amino acids. The germline V gene encodes CDR1 LGHNA and CDR2 YSLEER. V lost 1 base, J lost 2 bases, and 5 bases stayed unmatched. Written as DNA, the CDR3 is TGCGCCAGCAGCCAAGGGACTAGCGGGAGGGTGAGTCAAGAGACCCAGTACTTC. It encodes CASSQGTSGRVSQETQYF.

This rearrangement joins TRBV29-1 to TRBJ2-2, with a weak D call TRBD1 (6 bases). The CDR3 runs 15 residues. Trimming shortened V by 6 bases and J by 1 base, and 15 bases separated the two germline ends. The germline V gene encodes CDR1 SQVTM and CDR2 ANQGSEA. CDR3 region: CSVEPRGVNTGELFF. CDR3 sequence (DNA): TGCAGCGTGGAGCCCAGGGGTGTGAACACCGGGGAGCTGTTTTTT.

The chain joins TRBV27 to TRBJ1-2; 7 bases agree with TRBD1. CDR3 length: 13 residues. Germline V lookup: CDR1 MNHEY, CDR2 SMNVEV (reference sequence). Losses at the gene ends were 6 bases for V and 4 bases for J; bases not matched to a gene: 5. DNA for the CDR3: TGTGCCAGCAGCAGACAGGGTAGCTATGGCTACACCTTC. It encodes CASSRQGSYGYTF.

The chain is built from TRBV6-1 and TRBJ1-1; 7 bases match TRBD1. Trimming took 3 bases from V and 1 from J; bases not matched to a gene: 11. CDR1 is MNHNS, CDR2 SASEGT, per germline. The CDR3 is made up of 17 amino acids. For the CDR3, the DNA is TGTGCCAGCAGTGACTTAGACAGGGCCACGACGAACACTGAAGCTTTCTTT. Protein product: CASSDLDRATTNTEAFF.

Only a few counts were recorded for this clone. V and J are TRBV4-2 and TRBJ1-5; no reliable D call. With 2 bases removed from V and 6 bases from J, the gap between germline ends came to 14 bases. Per germline, CDR1 LGHNA and CDR2 YNFKEQ. The CDR3 has 15 amino acids. The CDR3 here is CASSQSVSAAQPQHF. CDR3 sequence (DNA): TGTGCCAGCAGCCAATCCGTCAGCGCAGCTCAGCCCCAGCATTTT.

This rearrangement joins TRBV11-2 to TRBJ2-5; 10 bases fit TRBD1. Germline CDR1 is SGHAT and CDR2 is FQNNGV. This CDR3 is built from 14 residues. The V gene end was trimmed by 4 bases and the J gene end by 7 bases; junction bases not matched to a gene: 6. This CDR3 is CASSYGTGELTQYF. In DNA form, the CDR3 reads TGTGCCAGCAGCTACGGGACAGGGGAGTTGACCCAGTACTTC.

The V and J genes are TRBV21-1 and TRBJ2-3. TRBV21-1 is described as a pseudogene. The CDR3 spans 20 residues. In DNA, the CDR3 is TGTGCCAGCAGCAAAGAGGAACTCCAGACTTGTCTGACAACCACAGATACGCAGTATTTT. Translation gives CASSKEELQTCLTTTDTQYF.